The T cell receptor beta chain described here comes from a study of blood T cell repertoires in COVID-19 (dated by TCRdb to the early 2020s). Regarding the study in general: Samples from collaborators originated in the United States, Italy and Spain and spanned both the acute and convalescent phases of COVID-19. The dataset comprised deeply sampled blood TCRbeta repertoires from subjects exposed to, actively infected with, or recovered from COVID-19. The samples were drawn from two sources: the first 160 participants of the ongoing ImmuneRACE study, and fewer than 1,500 subjects contributed by 6 global collaborators. The prospective study material was composed of cDNA or gDNA derived from T cells, B-cell-depleted T cells, or PBMCs. The repertoires were released in a freely available public database intended as a resource for research on the immune response to SARS-CoV-2. The sample metadata nearly always contained a de-identified subject ID, COVID-19 status, age in years and sex. Where available, HLA class I and class II types were obtained from metadata supplied by the sample provider rather than from assay-based typing.

Remarks on this clone: This clone's antigen is unknown. No much larger clonotype is one base removed from it; base qualities were not supplied.

The CDR3 holds 15 amino acids from the cysteine to the phenylalanine. Only CDR3 DNA is held: 45 bases, read in frame from base 1. According to the germline V gene, CDR1 reads SGHAT and CDR2 reads FQNNGV. The trim is 0 bases for V and 0 bases for J, with a gap of 9 bases between the germline ends. The immunoSEQ Assay, a bias-controlled multiplex PCR, was used to amplify TCRbeta CDR3 regions from genomic DNA. Turning to the authors' computational methods: The number of nucleated cells in each sample was estimated by amplification of reference gene primers within the assay. To quantify the absolute abundance of each unique TCRbeta CDR3 rearrangement, sequence reads were collapsed and filtered. For each sample, productive Simpson clonality was calculated by taking the square root of Simpson's diversity index across productive rearrangements. Drawn from immuneACCESS, this table holds only the in-frame rearrangements with V and J called that TCRdb kept. Clones are partly lost; checked studies trace under half to an unresolved V gene and leave the rest unexplained. The DNA gave D and trimming, while V, J and clone size come from that table. For this sample there are 150,000 to 170,000 clones; 75% to 95% appear just once. Under 0.6% of the sample is in the top ten clones.

Study-level results and caveats: The quantity of clinical and demographic metadata differed by source and by participant and was supplied without curation.

Collaborating institutions collected whole blood in K2EDTA tubes following their own protocols. For TCRbeta analysis, collaborator samples were shipped as frozen whole blood, as isolated PBMCs, or as DNA extracted from either sample type. The source material was peripheral blood. The sequence was obtained from a man aged 45 to 65 with acute or convalescent COVID-19. Here the chain combines TRBV11-2 and TRBJ2-7; there is no confident call for the D gene. The CDR3 region: CASSLEAANSYEQYF. The DNA sequence is as follows: TGTGCCAGCAGCTTAGAGGCAGCGAACTCCTACGAGCAGTACTTC.